These T cell receptor beta chains were read from a single sample in a study of technical replicates of blood from a handful of donors. Some clones are missing from TCRdb's copy, which holds only in-frame ones; the method was immunoSEQ multiplex PCR. Of 70,000 to 85,000 clones listed, over 95% are singletons. The material sequenced was T cells isolated from PBMCs. Source of these receptors: a human donor in good health. Each CDR3 is given with its conserved first and last residue. Expanded clones get a size class; other rows say once, few or many, or leave the size out.

v_call,clone_size,cdr3_aa
TRBV27,few,CASSSGGWPYEQYF
TRBV12-5,NA,CASAIGPYGIDTQYF
TRBV5-1,NA,CASRNQELDSSTDTQYF
TRBV9,NA,CASSLRLVSAYEQYF
TRBV10-3,NA,CAISDTLTGRVEQFF
TRBV5-1,NA,CASSSTSGRADTDTQYF
TRBV12-5,NA,CASGLVIRELEKLFF
TRBV7-9,NA,CASSHDSPPDEQYF
TRBV6-1,NA,CASSDQHMMTDNSPLHF
TRBV19,NA,CASSFRDTLPDTQYF
TRBV6-1,NA,CASSVREERNEKLFF
TRBV6-4,NA,CASSDSGAYYEQYF
TRBV30,NA,CAWDRDSYPLNYGYTF
TRBV6-1,NA,CASSEQGRGTEAFF
TRBV4-2,NA,CASSQGLAGEGQYF
TRBV11-3,NA,CASSLSPGGGRLAEAFF
TRBV11-3,NA,CASSLDGYTEETQYF
TRBV4-2,NA,CASSQETSGGGETQYF
TRBV6-1,NA,CASSEGGGGEQYF
TRBV19,NA,CASSIGGLPTPYEQYF
TRBV5-3,NA,CARSSHGGAVSDQQETQYF
TRBV5-1,NA,CASSLAGSIFGAEAFF
TRBV16,NA,CASSQLSPTGELFF
TRBV6-1,NA,CASTLTGAYNQPQHF
TRBV6-1,NA,CASSDVQNSNQPQHF
TRBV29-1,NA,CSVGDGANTEAFF
TRBV28,NA,CASSPGGSGANVLTF
TRBV5-4,NA,CASSFPGGAYYGYTF